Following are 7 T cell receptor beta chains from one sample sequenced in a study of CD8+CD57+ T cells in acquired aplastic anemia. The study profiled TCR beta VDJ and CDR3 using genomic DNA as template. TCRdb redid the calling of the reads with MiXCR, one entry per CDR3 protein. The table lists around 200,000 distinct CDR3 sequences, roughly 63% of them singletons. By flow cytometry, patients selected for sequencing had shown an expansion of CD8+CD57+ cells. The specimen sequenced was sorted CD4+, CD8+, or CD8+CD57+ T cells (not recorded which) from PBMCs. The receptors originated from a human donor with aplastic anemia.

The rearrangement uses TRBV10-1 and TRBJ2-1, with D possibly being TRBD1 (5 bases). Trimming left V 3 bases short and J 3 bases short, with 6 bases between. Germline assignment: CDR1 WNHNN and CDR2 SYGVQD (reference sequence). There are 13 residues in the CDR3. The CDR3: CASSEGHYNEQFF. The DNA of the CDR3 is TGCGCCAGCAGTGAAGGACACTACAATGAGCAGTTCTTC.

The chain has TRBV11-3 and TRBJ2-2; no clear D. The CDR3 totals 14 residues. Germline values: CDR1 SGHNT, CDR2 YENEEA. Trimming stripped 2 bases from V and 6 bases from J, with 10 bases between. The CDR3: CASSLRPMAGELFF. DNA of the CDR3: TGTGCCAGCAGCTTACGTCCCATGGCCGGGGAGCTGTTTTTT.

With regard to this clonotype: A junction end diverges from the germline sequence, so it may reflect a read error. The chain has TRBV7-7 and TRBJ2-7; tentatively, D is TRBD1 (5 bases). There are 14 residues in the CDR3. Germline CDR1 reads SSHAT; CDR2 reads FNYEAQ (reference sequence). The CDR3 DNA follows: TGTGCTAGCAGCGCCCATACAGGTAGCTACGAGCAGTACTTC. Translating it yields CASSAHTGSYEQYF.

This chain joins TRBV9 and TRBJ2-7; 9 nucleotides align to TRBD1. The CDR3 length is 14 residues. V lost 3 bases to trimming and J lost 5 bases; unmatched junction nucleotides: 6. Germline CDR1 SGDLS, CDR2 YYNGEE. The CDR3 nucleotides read TGTGCCAGCAGCGCCCAGGGACAGGGAAACGAGCAGTACTTC. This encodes CASSAQGQGNEQYF.

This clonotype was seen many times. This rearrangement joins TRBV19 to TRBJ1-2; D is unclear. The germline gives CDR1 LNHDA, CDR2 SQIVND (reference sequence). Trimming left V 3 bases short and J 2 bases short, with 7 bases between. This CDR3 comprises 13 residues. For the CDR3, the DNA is TGTGCCAGTAGTATTTTGTCAAACTATGGCTACACCTTC. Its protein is CASSILSNYGYTF.

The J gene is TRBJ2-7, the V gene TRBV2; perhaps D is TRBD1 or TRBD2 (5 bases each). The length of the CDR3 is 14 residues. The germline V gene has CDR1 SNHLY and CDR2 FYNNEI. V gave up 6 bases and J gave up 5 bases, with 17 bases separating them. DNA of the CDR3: TGTGCCAGCAGCCCGGGACGACATAAGGACGAGCAGTACTTC. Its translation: CASSPGRHKDEQYF. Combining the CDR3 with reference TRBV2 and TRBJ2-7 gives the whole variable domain EPEVTQTPSHQVTQMGQEVILRCVPISNHLYFYWYRQILGQKVEFLVSFYNNEISEKSEIFDDQFSVERPDGSNFTLKIRSTKLEDSAMYFCASSPGRHKDEQYFGPGTRLTVT.

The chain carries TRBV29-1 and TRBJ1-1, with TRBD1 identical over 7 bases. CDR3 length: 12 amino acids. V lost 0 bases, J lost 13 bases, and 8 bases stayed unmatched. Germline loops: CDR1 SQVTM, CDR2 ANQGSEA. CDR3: CSVEDRQGPGFF. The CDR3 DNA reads TGCAGCGTTGAAGATCGACAGGGACCCGGTTTCTTT. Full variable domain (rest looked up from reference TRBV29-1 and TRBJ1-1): SAVISQKPSRDICQRGTSLTIQCQVDSQVTMMFWYRQQPGQSLTLIATANQGSEATYESGFVIDKFPISRPNLTFSTLTVSNMSPEDSSIYLCSVEDRQGPGFFGQGTRLTVV.